This T cell receptor (beta chain) was observed in a study of blood T cell repertoires in COVID-19. As for the study in general: Samples representing acute and convalescent COVID-19 were sourced from the United States, Italy and Spain.

CDR1 is SGHTS, CDR2 YDEGEE, per germline. With V trimmed by 4 bases and J by 0 bases, 5 bases remained unmatched. The CDR3 is 15 amino acids. Original analysis: Scientists estimated how many nucleated cells there were by amplifying reference gene primers. Libraries were prepared by immunoSEQ multiplex PCR; TCRdb keeps only in-frame clonotypes and omits some of them. V and J calls plus clone size are reproduced from that table; the DNA served to infer D and trimming. The sample contains some 200,000 clones, 84% of which appear only once. The chain is built from TRBV5-8 and TRBJ2-3, with 7 bases fitting TRBD1. The sample was peripheral blood. This TCR came from a woman aged 40 to 49 who had recovered from COVID-19. The CDR3 is CASSIGQASTDTQYF. CDR3 bases: TGTGCCAGCAGCATCGGACAGGCAAGCACAGATACGCAGTATTTT.